The entry below gives a single TCR beta chain sequence along with its context. Its antigen is not identified. CDR1 and CDR2 (germline): SGDLS, YYNGEE. The germline V and J ends were trimmed by 4 bases and 6 bases, with 16 bases remaining between them. The CDR3 spans 14 residues. This entry is derived from a study of cytomegalovirus exposure and HLA in healthy donors. Researchers ran the PCR with 60 Vbeta and 13 Jbeta primers. Produced via immunoSEQ multiplex PCR; TCRdb's table is partial and in-frame only. Among roughly 190,000 clones listed, approximately 59% were seen once. Study findings and constraints: A later analysis found that most CMV-associated TCR beta chains appeared HLA-restricted. The study had only CMV serostatus as immune exposure information. Presence/absence analyses took donor sequencing depth as roughly uniform.

The TCR sequence derives from a middle-aged man in good health and CMV-seronegative. Sequencing was done on a sample of PBMCs. This sequence joins TRBV9 and TRBJ1-1; D may be TRBD1 (6 bases). CDR3 loop: CASSLGGGRAEAFF. CDR3 sequence (DNA): TGTGCCAGCAGCCTAGGGGGGGGAAGGGCTGAAGCTTTCTTT.